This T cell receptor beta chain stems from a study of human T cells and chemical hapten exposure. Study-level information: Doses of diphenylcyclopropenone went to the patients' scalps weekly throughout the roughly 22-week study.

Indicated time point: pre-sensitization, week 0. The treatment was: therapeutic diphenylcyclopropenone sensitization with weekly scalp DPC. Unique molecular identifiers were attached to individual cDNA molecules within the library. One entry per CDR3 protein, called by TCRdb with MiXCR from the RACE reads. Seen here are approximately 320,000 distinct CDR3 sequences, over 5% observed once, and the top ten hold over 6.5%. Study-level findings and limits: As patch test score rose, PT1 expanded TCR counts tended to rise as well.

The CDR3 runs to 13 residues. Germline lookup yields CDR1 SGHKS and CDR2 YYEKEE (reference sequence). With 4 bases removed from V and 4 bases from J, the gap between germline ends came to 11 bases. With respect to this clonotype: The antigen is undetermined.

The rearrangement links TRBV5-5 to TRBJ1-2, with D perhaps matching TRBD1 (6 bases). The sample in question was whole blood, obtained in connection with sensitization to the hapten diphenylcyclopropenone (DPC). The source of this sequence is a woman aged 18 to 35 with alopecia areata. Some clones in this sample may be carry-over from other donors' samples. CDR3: CASSLETGYGYTF. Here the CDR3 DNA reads TGTGCCAGCAGCCTGGAGACAGGCTATGGCTACACCTTC.